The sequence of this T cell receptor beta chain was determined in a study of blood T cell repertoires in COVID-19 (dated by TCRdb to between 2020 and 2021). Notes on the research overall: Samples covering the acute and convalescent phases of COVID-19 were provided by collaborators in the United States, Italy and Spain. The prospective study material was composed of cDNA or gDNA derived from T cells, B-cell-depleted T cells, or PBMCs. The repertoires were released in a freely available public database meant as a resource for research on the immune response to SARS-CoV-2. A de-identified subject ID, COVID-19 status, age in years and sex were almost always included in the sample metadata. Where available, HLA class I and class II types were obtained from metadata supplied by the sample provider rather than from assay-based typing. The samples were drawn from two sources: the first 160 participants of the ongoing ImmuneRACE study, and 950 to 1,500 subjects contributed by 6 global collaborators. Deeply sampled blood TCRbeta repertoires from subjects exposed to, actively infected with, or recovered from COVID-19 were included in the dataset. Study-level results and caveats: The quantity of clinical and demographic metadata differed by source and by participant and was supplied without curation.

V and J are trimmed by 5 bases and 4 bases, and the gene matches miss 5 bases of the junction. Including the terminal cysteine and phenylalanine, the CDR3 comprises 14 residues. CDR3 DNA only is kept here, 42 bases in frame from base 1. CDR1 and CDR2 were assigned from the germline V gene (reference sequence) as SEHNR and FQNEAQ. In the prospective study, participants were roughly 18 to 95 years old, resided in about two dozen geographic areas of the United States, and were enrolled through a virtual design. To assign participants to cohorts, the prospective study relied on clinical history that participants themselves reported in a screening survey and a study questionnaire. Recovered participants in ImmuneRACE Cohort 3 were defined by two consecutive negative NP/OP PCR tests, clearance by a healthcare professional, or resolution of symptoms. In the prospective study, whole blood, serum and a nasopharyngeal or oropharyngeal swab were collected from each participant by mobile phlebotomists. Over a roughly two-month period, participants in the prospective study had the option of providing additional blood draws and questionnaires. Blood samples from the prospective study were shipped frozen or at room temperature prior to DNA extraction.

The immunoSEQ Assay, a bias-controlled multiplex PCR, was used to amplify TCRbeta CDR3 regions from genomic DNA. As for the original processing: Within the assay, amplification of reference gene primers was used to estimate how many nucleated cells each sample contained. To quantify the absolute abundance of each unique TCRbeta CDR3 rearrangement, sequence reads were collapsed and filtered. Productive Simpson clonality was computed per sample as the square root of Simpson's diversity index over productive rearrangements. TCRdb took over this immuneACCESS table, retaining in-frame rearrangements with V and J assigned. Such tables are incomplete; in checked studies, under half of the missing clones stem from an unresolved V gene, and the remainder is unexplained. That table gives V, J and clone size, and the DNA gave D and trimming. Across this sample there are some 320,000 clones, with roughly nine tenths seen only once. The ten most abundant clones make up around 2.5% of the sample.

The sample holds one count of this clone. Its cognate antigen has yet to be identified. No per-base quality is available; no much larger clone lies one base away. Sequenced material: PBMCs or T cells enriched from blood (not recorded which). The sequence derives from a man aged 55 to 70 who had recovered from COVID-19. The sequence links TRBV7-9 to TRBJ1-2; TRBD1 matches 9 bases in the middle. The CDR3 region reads CASSPSTGGYGYTF. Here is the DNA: TGTGCCAGCAGCCCGTCGACAGGGGGCTATGGCTACACCTTC.